This T cell receptor (beta chain) stems from a study of cytomegalovirus exposure and HLA in healthy donors. Findings and limits, study-wide: As a later analysis revealed, the rate of TCR association differed by HLA locus, with DRB1 most and HLA-C fewest. In vitro data verified a few CMV-associated chains as specific for CMV antigens.

V was shortened by 3 bases and J by 6 bases, with 17 bases between the two germline ends. The germline CDR1 and CDR2 sequences are LNHNV and YYDKDF (reference sequence). The CDR3 has 15 residues. A note on this clone: What it binds is not known.

Primers for the PCR totalled 60 Vbeta and 13 Jbeta. This table comes from immunoSEQ multiplex PCR, and its TCRdb copy is limited to in-frame clones, with some not included. The data contain some 190,000 clones, around four fifths of them seen just once; the ten biggest clones take up 1.5% to 2%. The receptor was isolated from a woman aged 25 to 39 in good health and CMV-seronegative. The chain joins TRBV15 to TRBJ1-2, with D maybe TRBD1 (6 bases). The sample was PBMCs. This CDR3 reads CATSSNTGTQDGYTF. The CDR3 DNA reads TGTGCCACCAGCAGCAATACCGGGACACAGGATGGCTACACCTTC.